The 28 T cell receptor beta chains reported below all come from one sample, sequenced in a study of blood T cell repertoires in COVID-19. Clones were read by immunoSEQ multiplex PCR, and TCRdb kept only the in-frame ones, dropping some. The sample carries 200,000 to 250,000 clones, about 79% recorded once. The sample comprised peripheral blood. These receptors all stem from a middle-aged man with active or convalescent COVID-19.

CDR3 sequence: CASSRTGGHSNQPQHF. CDR3 DNA sequence: TGTGCCAGCTCACGAACAGGGGGCCATAGCAATCAGCCCCAGCATTTT. The V gene is TRBV18, the J gene TRBJ1-5, with 9 bases that match TRBD1. In germline, CDR1 is KGHSH, CDR2 LQKENI. Trimming at V came to 4 bases and at J to 0 bases, leaving 4 bases not matched to a gene. The CDR3 totals 16 residues.

The chain couples TRBV7-2 to TRBJ2-5; TRBD2 matches 10 bases. CDR1 SGHTA and CDR2 FQGNSA come from the germline V gene. With V trimmed by 3 bases and J by 1 base, 8 bases remained unmatched. The CDR3 totals 17 residues. CDR3 amino acids: CASSFGLAGVGQETQYF. CDR3 coding DNA: TGTGCCAGCAGCTTCGGGCTAGCGGGAGTCGGCCAAGAGACCCAGTACTTC.

The rearrangement joins TRBV9 to TRBJ2-3; 8 nucleotides align to TRBD1. The CDR3 covers 15 residues. The germline gives CDR1 SGDLS, CDR2 YYNGEE. Trimming cost V 1 base and J 1 base; bases outside gene matches: 2. The DNA of the CDR3 is TGTGCCAGCAGCGTATGGGGACAGGGCACAGATACGCAGTATTTT. Protein: CASSVWGQGTDTQYF.

Only a few counts were recorded for this clone. The CDR3 DNA is TGTGCCAGCAGTGAAAGGGCAGGGAACAAAAACATTCAGTACTTC. This encodes CASSERAGNKNIQYF. The rearrangement uses TRBV2 and TRBJ2-4; a possible D gene is TRBD1 (5 bases). CDR1 is SNHLY and CDR2 is FYNNEI in the germline V gene. V was trimmed by 2 bases and J by 3 bases, leaving 11 bases between them. The CDR3 is made up of 15 amino acids.

The CDR3 sequence is CASSQDGTGGFYGYTF. CDR3 nucleotide sequence: TGCGCCAGCAGCCAAGATGGGACAGGGGGCTTCTATGGCTACACCTTC. V usage is TRBV4-3 and J usage is TRBJ1-2, with TRBD1 matching 12 bases. The V and J ends lost 0 bases and 4 bases, in that order; junction bases with no gene match: 3. Per the germline V gene, CDR1 is LGHNA and CDR2 is YSLEER. The CDR3 runs 16 residues.

The V gene is TRBV27, the J gene TRBJ2-5; the match to TRBD2 covers 10 bases. The CDR3 runs 16 residues. Germline CDR1 reads MNHEY; CDR2 reads SMNVEV (reference sequence). J lost 1 base, V lost 5 bases, and 7 bases had no gene match. CDR3 region: CASSELSGRPQETQYF. DNA for the CDR3: TGTGCCAGCAGTGAACTTAGCGGGAGGCCCCAAGAGACCCAGTACTTC.

V usage is TRBV9 and J usage is TRBJ1-2; 7 positions match TRBD1. Germline CDR1 is SGDLS and CDR2 is YYNGEE. This CDR3 has 15 residues. The trim removed 4 bases at V and 4 bases at J, leaving 10 bases unmatched. The CDR3 is CASSTPDRAGYGYTF. DNA for the CDR3: TGTGCCAGCAGCACCCCCGACAGGGCTGGCTATGGCTACACCTTC.

This clone was seen only once. This rearrangement joins TRBV20-1 to TRBJ2-7, with TRBD1 matching over 9 bases. Germline V CDR1 and CDR2: DFQATT, SNEGSKA (reference sequence). The junction had 7 bases not matched to a gene; V was cut back by 3 bases and J by 7 bases. The CDR3 covers 13 residues. DNA for the CDR3: TGCAGTGCTAGTCGCACAGGGGGCCAGGAGCAGTACGTC. Its protein product is CSASRTGGQEQYV.

The chain links TRBV5-1 to TRBJ1-6; D is possibly TRBD1 (5 bases). Germline assignment: CDR1 SGHRS and CDR2 YFSETQ. The CDR3 extends over 17 amino acids. Trimming shortened V by 0 bases and J by 0 bases, and 10 bases separated the two germline ends. The chain's CDR3 is CASSLGGGSSYNSPLHF. DNA of the CDR3: TGCGCCAGCAGCTTGGGGGGCGGGAGCTCCTATAATTCACCCCTCCACTTT.

J is TRBJ2-5 and V is TRBV7-6; 8 bases match TRBD2. The CDR3 contains 15 residues. The trim removed 5 bases at V and 0 bases at J, leaving 5 bases unmatched. Germline lookup yields CDR1 SGHVS and CDR2 FNYEAQ. CDR3 in DNA: TGTGCCAGCAGCAGGAGCGGGAGCGACCAAGAGACCCAGTACTTC. It codes for CASSRSGSDQETQYF.

This clone appeared a single time. The chain carries TRBV7-8 and TRBJ1-6, with D possibly matching TRBD1 (5 bases). Trimming left V 5 bases short and J 6 bases short, with 14 bases between. Germline V lookup: CDR1 SGHVS, CDR2 FQNEAQ. CDR3 length: 15 amino acids. CDR3 in amino acids: CASSQRGTLNSPLHF. The CDR3 DNA reads TGTGCCAGCAGCCAAAGGGGAACACTTAATTCACCCCTCCACTTT.

This chain uses TRBV7-2 with TRBJ1-1; maybe TRBD1 (6 bases). With 9 bases removed from V and 0 bases from J, the gap between germline ends came to 14 bases. CDR3 length equals 14 residues. Germline V gene data show CDR1 as SGHTA and CDR2 as FQGNSA. The CDR3 sequence: CASRTAKMNTEAFF. For the CDR3, the DNA is TGTGCCAGTAGGACAGCGAAAATGAACACTGAAGCTTTCTTT.

This clone occurred once. V and J are TRBV7-9 and TRBJ2-1; D not certain. Germline loops: CDR1 SEHNR, CDR2 FQNEAQ (reference sequence). V dropped 5 bases and J dropped 5 bases, with 19 bases sitting between them. CDR3 length: 16 amino acids. The CDR3 loop is CASSQKVWSPDNEQFF. CDR3 DNA: TGTGCCAGCAGCCAAAAAGTCTGGAGCCCCGACAATGAGCAGTTCTTC.

J is TRBJ1-1 and V is TRBV28; TRBD1 matches at 9 bases. Per germline, CDR1 MDHEN and CDR2 SYDVKM. J lost 1 base, V lost 7 bases, and 4 bases had no gene match. The CDR3 sequence is 14 residues long. This CDR3 is CASTMTGGNTEAFF. The CDR3 coding sequence is TGTGCCAGCACCATGACAGGGGGGAACACTGAAGCTTTCTTT.

This chain's CDR3 is CASSQDRGGNYGYTF. The CDR3 nucleotides are TGTGCCAGCAGCCAAGATCGGGGGGGTAACTATGGCTACACCTTC. This chain links TRBV4-2 with TRBJ1-2, with D tentatively TRBD1 (5 bases). This CDR3 comprises 15 residues. V dropped 0 bases and J dropped 1 base, with 9 bases sitting between them. CDR1 and CDR2 (germline): LGHNA, YNFKEQ.

As DNA, the CDR3 is TGTGCCACCAGCGGGACAGAGAACACCGGGGAGCTGTTTTTT. It is translated as CATSGTENTGELFF. This sequence joins TRBV15 and TRBJ2-2; 7 bases agree with TRBD1. This CDR3 is 14 amino acids long. The trim removed 5 bases at V and 1 base at J, leaving 1 base unmatched. Germline loops: CDR1 LNHNV, CDR2 YYDKDF (reference sequence).

V usage is TRBV29-1 and J usage is TRBJ1-4; 8 bases are shared with TRBD1. The CDR3 has 14 amino acids. Germline values: CDR1 SQVTM, CDR2 ANQGSEA. After removal of 6 bases from V and 3 bases from J, the junction contained 6 bases not matched to a gene. CDR3 loop: CSVAPQGANEKLFF. The CDR3 DNA follows: TGCAGCGTAGCCCCACAGGGGGCTAATGAAAAACTGTTTTTT.

The CDR3 region is CASSEDSNEQFF. CDR3 nucleotide sequence: TGTGCCAGCAGTGAGGACAGCAATGAGCAGTTCTTC. V is TRBV2 and J is TRBJ2-1; a possible D gene is TRBD1 (6 bases). Germline lookup yields CDR1 SNHLY and CDR2 FYNNEI. This CDR3 spans 12 amino acids. Trimming took off 3 bases at V and 6 bases at J, with 6 bases between the two ends.

About this clone: The sample has other DNA sequences that encode this CDR3 too. The chain employs TRBV18 and TRBJ2-2, with 8 bases identical to TRBD2. This CDR3 region has 16 residues. V lost 1 base to trimming and J lost 3 bases; unmatched junction nucleotides: 4. Germline V gene sequence: CDR1 KGHSH, CDR2 LQKENI. The CDR3 sequence is CASSPRPGGDTGELFF. The CDR3 DNA sequence: TGTGCCAGCTCACCACGGCCCGGGGGGGACACCGGGGAGCTGTTTTTT.

The gene calls are TRBV27 and TRBJ2-7; D might be TRBD1 (6 bases). Germline CDR1 is MNHEY and CDR2 is SMNVEV (reference sequence). Trimming shortened V by 2 bases and J by 5 bases, and 13 bases separated the two germline ends. The CDR3 runs to 14 residues. The CDR3 protein is CASSLNTGSHEQYV. In DNA, the CDR3 is TGTGCCAGCAGTTTAAATACAGGGTCCCACGAGCAGTACGTC.

The chain recombines TRBV10-3 with TRBJ1-2; a weak D match, TRBD1 (5 bases). Germline CDR1 and CDR2: ENHRY and SYGVKD. V lost 4 bases to trimming and J lost 3 bases, with 15 bases between them. This CDR3 has 15 amino acids. CDR3 bases: TGTGCCATCAGTGGCCGTGGGGCCGGTGACTATGGCTACACCTTC. As protein: CAISGRGAGDYGYTF.

This clone occurred many times. The CDR3 loop reads CASSSFRTGGTDTQYF. Here the CDR3 DNA reads TGTGCCAGCAGTTCGTTCAGAACCGGGGGGACAGATACGCAGTATTTT. The genes are TRBV28 and TRBJ2-3; 7 bases line up with TRBD2. Germline V gene data show CDR1 as MDHEN and CDR2 as SYDVKM. V shed 4 bases, J shed 3 bases, and the junction held 10 bases outside the gene matches. The length of the CDR3 is 16 residues.

This clone has only one observation. The chain links TRBV11-3 to TRBJ2-1, with 8 bases aligning to TRBD2. V shed 1 base, J shed 8 bases, and the junction held 10 bases outside the gene matches. This CDR3 has 16 amino acids. CDR1 SGHNT and CDR2 YENEEA come from the germline V gene. The CDR3 sequence is CASSLAPREGIDEQFF. In nucleotides, the CDR3 is TGTGCCAGCAGCTTAGCCCCTCGGGAGGGCATCGATGAGCAGTTCTTC.

The chain carries TRBV7-9 and TRBJ2-3; D may be TRBD2 (5 bases). Germline V gene data show CDR1 as SEHNR and CDR2 as FQNEAQ (reference sequence). Trimming cost V 4 bases and J 2 bases, with 19 bases left between them. CDR3 size: 17 residues. The CDR3 region is CASSSQALDSFTDTQYF. The CDR3 DNA reads as TGTGCCAGCAGCTCGCAAGCCCTGGACTCGTTCACAGATACGCAGTATTTT.

The rearrangement links TRBV15 to TRBJ1-5; 7 bases are shared with TRBD1. V dropped 5 bases and J dropped 5; count of bases not matched to a gene: 6. This CDR3 region has 14 residues. Germline assignment: CDR1 LNHNV and CDR2 YYDKDF (reference sequence). The CDR3 coding sequence is TGTGCCACCAGCCGCGGTCAGGGGGATCAGCCCCAGCATTTT. It codes for CATSRGQGDQPQHF.

V and J are TRBV6-5 and TRBJ1-5; weak D call: TRBD1 (5 bases). The CDR3 covers 13 residues. Germline values: CDR1 MNHEY, CDR2 SVGAGI. V was clipped by 2 bases and J by 9 bases, with 11 bases between them. The CDR3 coding sequence is TGTGCCAGCAGTTACCAGGGCCGGCCGCCCCAGCATTTT. Encoded protein: CASSYQGRPPQHF.

The chain links TRBV7-2 to TRBJ2-3; perhaps TRBD2 as D (7 bases). Germline V gene lookup returns CDR1 SGHTA and CDR2 FQGNSA. The CDR3 has 18 amino acids. Trimming took off 5 bases at V and 0 bases at J, with 21 bases between the two ends. CDR3 region: CASSPKGGGSFSTDTQYF. In DNA form, the CDR3 reads TGTGCCAGCAGCCCCAAGGGGGGGGGTTCCTTTAGCACAGATACGCAGTATTTT.

V usage is TRBV6-2 or TRBV6-3 and J usage is TRBJ2-7, with 9 bases identical to TRBD1. The CDR3 is 15 residues long. The junction had 7 bases not matched to a gene; V was cut back by 4 bases and J by 3 bases. Germline V gene lookup returns CDR1 MNHEY and CDR2 SVGEGT. The CDR3 DNA sequence: TGTGCCAGCAGTTGGCCGGGACAGGGTTTCTACGAGCAGTACGTC. Residues: CASSWPGQGFYEQYV.